A single sample is the source of the 26 T cell receptor beta chains below, sequenced in a study of T cell responses to AZD1222 COVID-19 vaccine. The data were produced by immunoSEQ multiplex PCR, yet TCRdb's version contains in-frame clones alone and is incomplete. The repertoire holds about 120,000 clones, 84% seen once, with about 28% in the top ten. Sequenced here: peripheral blood, sampled 28 days after the second AZD1222 dose. These receptors were taken from an adult who received the AZD1222 COVID-19 vaccine.

DNA of the CDR3: TGCGCCAGCAGCGATCCTCCAGGGGAAGGAAGGGAGACCCAGTACTTC. Translating gives CASSDPPGEGRETQYF. The chain has TRBV10-2 and TRBJ2-5; weak D call: TRBD1 (6 bases). The length of the CDR3 is 16 residues. CDR1 is WSHSY and CDR2 is SAAADI in the germline V gene. Between the trimmed V and J ends, which lost 6 bases and 5 bases, there was a span of 22 bases.

This sequence joins TRBV5-5 and TRBJ1-1; D call uncertain. CDR1 and CDR2 (germline): SGHKS, YYEKEE (reference sequence). Trimming left V 4 bases short and J 0 bases short, with 10 bases between. This CDR3 is built from 14 residues. CDR3 residues: CASSLYGVNTEAFF. The CDR3 DNA reads as TGTGCCAGCAGCCTGTACGGCGTGAACACTGAAGCTTTCTTT.

V and J are TRBV7-9 and TRBJ1-3; D is unresolved. Germline CDR1 is SEHNR and CDR2 is FQNEAQ (reference sequence). This CDR3 region has 12 residues. Trimming took 5 bases from V and 3 from J, leaving 5 bases between them. CDR3: CASSHNGNTIYF. The CDR3 DNA reads TGTGCCAGCAGCCATAATGGAAACACCATATATTTT.

The chain joins TRBV27 to TRBJ1-1; D not certain. The germline gives CDR1 MNHEY, CDR2 SMNVEV (reference sequence). V was pared by 3 bases and J by 5 bases, with 7 bases between. This CDR3 is 12 amino acids long. The CDR3 reads CASSFVGTEAFF. CDR3 sequence (DNA): TGTGCCAGCAGTTTCGTGGGTACTGAAGCTTTCTTT.

The gene calls are TRBV7-6 and TRBJ1-4, with D unresolved. The V gene's germline CDR1 is SGHVS and CDR2 FNYEAQ. The CDR3 totals 15 residues. The V gene lost 1 base and the J gene lost 8 bases, with 14 bases spanning the gap. The CDR3 sequence: CASSLGGRAGEKLFF. The CDR3 coding sequence is TGTGCCAGCAGCTTAGGGGGTCGGGCAGGAGAAAAACTGTTTTTT.

CDR3 amino acids: CASSLEGVSREQYF. In nucleotides, the CDR3 is TGTGCCAGCAGCTTAGAAGGAGTGTCGAGGGAGCAGTACTTC. This chain links TRBV11-2 with TRBJ2-7; D gene ambiguous. V dropped 0 bases and J dropped 7 bases, with 13 bases sitting between them. The CDR3 is 14 residues long. Germline-derived CDR1 and CDR2 are SGHAT and FQNNGV.

The rearrangement links TRBV27 to TRBJ2-3; D call uncertain. The germline V gene encodes CDR1 MNHEY and CDR2 SMNVEV (reference sequence). Trimming pared 6 bases from V and 2 bases from J, leaving 3 bases between. This CDR3 comprises 11 residues. Here the CDR3 reads CASSSTDTQYF. The CDR3 DNA reads TGTGCCAGCAGCTCCACAGATACGCAGTATTTT.

The rearrangement links TRBV5-1 to TRBJ1-4; maybe TRBD1 (5 bases). V was shortened by 4 bases and J by 5 bases, with 21 bases between the two germline ends. The germline gives CDR1 SGHRS, CDR2 YFSETQ. This CDR3 region has 17 residues. CDR3 DNA: TGCGCCAGCAGCCAGAGGGGCGCCGGGGGGACGAATGAAAAACTGTTTTTT. Its protein product is CASSQRGAGGTNEKLFF. The full variable domain, with the rest looked up from reference TRBV5-1 and TRBJ1-4, is KAGVTQTPRYLIKTRGQQVTLSCSPISGHRSVSWYQQTPGQGLQFLFEYFSETQRNKGNFPGRFSGRQFSNSRSEMNVSTLELGDSALYLCASSQRGAGGTNEKLFFGSGTQLSVL.

The genes are TRBV6-5 and TRBJ1-2; D ambiguous. Trimming stripped 10 bases from V and 5 bases from J, with 11 bases between. CDR3 size: 11 residues. Germline-derived CDR1 and CDR2 are MNHEY and SVGAGI. The CDR3 loop is CATSLGYGYTF. Written as DNA, the CDR3 is TGTGCCACCTCCCTCGGGTATGGCTACACCTTC.

The V and J genes are TRBV27 and TRBJ2-1; TRBD1 aligns across 9 bases. The CDR3 runs 15 residues. V dropped 4 bases and J dropped 6; count of bases not matched to a gene: 7. In germline, CDR1 is MNHEY, CDR2 SMNVEV (reference sequence). The CDR3 DNA sequence: TGTGCCAGCAGTTGGAGGGGACAGGGTTTCAATGAGCAGTTCTTC. Amino acids: CASSWRGQGFNEQFF.

V is TRBV11-2 and J is TRBJ2-7; D is unclear. V lost 0 bases to trimming and J lost 0 bases, with 9 bases between them. This CDR3 has 15 amino acids. From germline, CDR1 is SGHAT and CDR2 FQNNGV. Here the CDR3 DNA reads TGTGCCAGCAGCTTAGAGGGATCGACCTCCTACGAGCAGTACTTC. It specifies CASSLEGSTSYEQYF.

The chain links TRBV4-1 to TRBJ1-5; 7 nucleotides match TRBD1. V shed 2 bases and J 7 bases; nucleotides not matched to a gene: 11. CDR1 MGHRA and CDR2 YSYEKL come from the germline V gene. This CDR3 has 16 amino acids. The CDR3 protein is CASSQLFGQTGQPQHF. The CDR3 nucleotides are TGCGCCAGCAGCCAACTATTCGGACAGACAGGGCAGCCCCAGCATTTT.

The J gene is TRBJ1-5, the V gene TRBV7-2; TRBD1 aligns across 12 bases. The CDR3 is 16 amino acids. Germline V lookup: CDR1 SGHTA, CDR2 FQGNSA. J was trimmed by 7 bases and V by 2 bases; bases with no gene match: 6. For the CDR3, the DNA is TGTGCCAGCAGCTTAACCGGGACAGGGGGCCGACAGCCCCAGCATTTT. Translation gives CASSLTGTGGRQPQHF.

This sequence joins TRBV7-8 and TRBJ2-1; 12 bases align to TRBD2. Germline V lookup: CDR1 SGHVS, CDR2 FQNEAQ. The CDR3 totals 19 residues. Trimming removed 0 bases from V and 7 bases from J; junction bases left unmatched: 13. CDR3 DNA sequence: TGTGCCAGCAGCTTAGCCCTAGCGGGGGGGCCGTCCCCCTTTAATGAGCAGTTCTTC. It yields the protein CASSLALAGGPSPFNEQFF.

The chain joins TRBV11-2 to TRBJ1-1, with D uncertain. Looked up from germline, CDR1 is SGHAT and CDR2 is FQNNGV. The CDR3 runs to 11 residues. V lost 5 bases to trimming and J lost 6 bases, with 7 bases between them. The CDR3 sequence: CASSGSPEAFF. Written as DNA, the CDR3 is TGTGCCAGCAGCGGATCGCCTGAAGCTTTCTTT.

This chain's CDR3 is CASSEGGDWAETQYF. The DNA of the CDR3 is TGTGCCAGCTCCGAGGGGGGGGATTGGGCAGAGACCCAGTACTTC. This sequence joins TRBV14 and TRBJ2-5; TRBD2 might be the D (7 bases). The V and J ends lost 8 bases and 4 bases respectively, with 20 bases between them. The CDR3 is 15 residues long. Germline CDR1 SGHDN, CDR2 FVKESK.

This chain connects TRBV7-6 to TRBJ2-2, with 8 bases fitting TRBD2. Unmatched junction bases numbered 10, after V lost 4 bases and J lost 3 bases. This CDR3 has 17 amino acids. CDR1 and CDR2 from the germline V gene are SGHVS and FNYEAQ. This CDR3 reads CASSYPAGGRDTGELFF. For the CDR3, the DNA is TGTGCCAGCAGCTACCCCGCGGGGGGAAGGGACACCGGGGAGCTGTTTTTT.

In DNA form, the CDR3 reads TGTGCCTCCTTCCGGGACAGGGACACCGGGGAGCTGTTTTTT. Its translation is CASFRDRDTGELFF. This chain uses TRBV10-3 with TRBJ2-2; 9 nucleotides agree with TRBD1. Germline CDR1 reads ENHRY; CDR2 reads SYGVKD. This CDR3 contains 14 residues. Trimming at V came to 11 bases and at J to 3 bases, leaving 7 bases not matched to a gene.

This chain links TRBV19 with TRBJ2-3; D gene uncertain. V shed 4 bases and J shed 6 bases, with 11 bases lying between them. CDR3 size: 13 residues. Germline CDR1 reads LNHDA; CDR2 reads SQIVND (reference sequence). CDR3 DNA: TGTGCCAGTAGTACCCGCCGGGTCGATACGCAGTATTTT. Translated, it gives CASSTRRVDTQYF.

The chain couples TRBV4-1 to TRBJ1-6; 7 bases are a match to TRBD1. The CDR3 runs 15 residues. Germline values: CDR1 MGHRA, CDR2 YSYEKL. With 5 bases clipped from V and 10 bases from J, the junction kept 11 bases outside the gene matches. CDR3 loop: CASSNRQGKDSPLHF. DNA for the CDR3: TGCGCCAGCAGCAACCGACAGGGTAAAGACTCACCCCTCCACTTT.

This chain links TRBV5-1 with TRBJ1-3, with a weak D call TRBD1 (6 bases). The V gene's germline CDR1 is SGHRS and CDR2 YFSETQ. Trimming took off 0 bases at V and 0 bases at J, with 13 bases between the two ends. The CDR3 has 17 residues. CDR3 residues: CASSLAIGGASGNTIYF. CDR3 DNA sequence: TGCGCCAGCAGCTTGGCCATCGGGGGGGCCTCTGGAAACACCATATATTTT.

This chain joins TRBV3-1 (or the pseudogene TRBV3-2) and TRBJ2-3, with 12 bases fitting TRBD2. Germline V lookup: CDR1 LGHDT, CDR2 YNNKEL (reference sequence). The CDR3 covers 15 residues. Losses at the gene ends were 7 bases for V and 4 bases for J; bases not matched to a gene: 6. CDR3 sequence: CASTLTSGGSDTQYF. In nucleotides, the CDR3 is TGTGCCAGCACCCTAACTAGCGGGGGGTCAGATACGCAGTATTTT.

This clone was recorded only once. This sequence joins TRBV24-1 and TRBJ2-1; 9 positions agree with TRBD1. Germline CDR1 KGHDR, CDR2 SFDVKD. The J segment lost 4 bases and the V segment lost 0 bases, leaving 9 bases of the junction unmatched. The CDR3 runs 18 residues. The CDR3 protein is CATSDLHLGQGSYNEQFF. The CDR3 bases are TGTGCCACCAGTGATTTGCATTTAGGACAGGGGTCTTACAATGAGCAGTTCTTC.

This clone appeared a single time. The chain has TRBV6-2 or TRBV6-3 and TRBJ2-7, with a tentative D call TRBD1 (6 bases). Per the germline V gene, CDR1 is MNHEY and CDR2 is SVGEGT. The CDR3 totals 14 residues. V was cut by 1 base and J by 3 bases, with 10 bases left in between. The CDR3 sequence is CASSYLGGLYEQYF. The CDR3 bases are TGTGCCAGCAGTTACTTAGGGGGTCTCTACGAGCAGTACTTC.

The chain has TRBV11-2 and TRBJ2-2; 8 bases are shared with TRBD1. CDR1 and CDR2 from the germline V gene are SGHAT and FQNNGV. The length of the CDR3 is 15 residues. V was clipped by 4 bases and J by 0 bases; unmatched bases: 1. The CDR3 DNA sequence: TGTGCCAGCAGCTGGACAGGGCCGAACACCGGGGAGCTGTTTTTT. This encodes CASSWTGPNTGELFF.

This clone was counted between two and nine times. The rearrangement joins TRBV7-2 to TRBJ1-2; 8 positions agree with TRBD1. The CDR3 is 15 residues long. Trimming at V came to 1 base and at J to 4 bases, leaving 5 bases not matched to a gene. From germline, CDR1 is SGHTA and CDR2 FQGNSA. The CDR3 nucleotides are TGTGCCAGCAGCTTAGAACAGGGGGAATCCTATGGCTACACCTTC. It translates to CASSLEQGESYGYTF.